Below, 20 T cell receptor beta chains from the same sample are listed, as sequenced in a study of blood T cell repertoires in COVID-19. The repertoire was sequenced with immunoSEQ multiplex PCR; TCRdb's copy has only in-frame clones and lacks some. The table records about 120,000 clones, roughly 89% of them present only once. The sequencing input was peripheral blood. The receptors originated from an older woman with COVID-19, enrolled during active disease.

The rearrangement joins TRBV14 to TRBJ1-6; 9 bases fit TRBD1. Germline assignment: CDR1 SGHDN and CDR2 FVKESK. Trimming cost V 4 bases and J 6 bases; bases outside gene matches: 4. This CDR3 is 15 amino acids long. In DNA, the CDR3 is TGTGCCAGCAGCCCCGGGACAGGGCGTAATTCACCCCTCCACTTT. It is translated as CASSPGTGRNSPLHF.

This clone has more than one count but fewer than ten. The genes are TRBV3-1 (or the pseudogene TRBV3-2) and TRBJ2-5; no definite D call. There are 13 residues in the CDR3. Germline assignment: CDR1 LGHDT and CDR2 YNNKEL (reference sequence). Trimming removed 3 bases at V and 4 bases at J, with 9 bases between. The CDR3 nucleotides are TGTGCCAGCAGCCACCTTCGAGGAGAGACCCAGTACTTC. Translating gives CASSHLRGETQYF.

This chain links TRBV11-3 with TRBJ2-3; a weak D match, TRBD1 (5 bases). The CDR3 contains 14 residues. Between the trimmed V and J ends, which lost 6 bases and 5 bases, there was a span of 15 bases. Germline lookup yields CDR1 SGHNT and CDR2 YENEEA. The CDR3 DNA reads as TGTGCCAGCAGTAGGGGCCCCTCGGAAGATACGCAGTATTTT. It encodes CASSRGPSEDTQYF.

The chain has TRBV27 and TRBJ2-7, with 8 bases identical to TRBD1. J gave up 2 bases and V 2 bases, and 5 bases lay outside the gene matches. Germline V gene lookup returns CDR1 MNHEY and CDR2 SMNVEV (reference sequence). The CDR3 sequence is 15 residues long. The CDR3 sequence: CASSLGQGATYEQYF. CDR3 nucleotides: TGTGCCAGCAGTTTAGGACAGGGCGCGACCTACGAGCAGTACTTC.

The chain combines TRBV7-9 with TRBJ2-5, with 7 bases that match TRBD1. CDR1 and CDR2 from the germline V gene are SEHNR and FQNEAQ (reference sequence). Unmatched junction bases numbered 8, after V lost 5 bases and J lost 5 bases. The CDR3 has 14 residues. CDR3 DNA: TGTGCCAGCAGCCACGGGACAGAAGGGGAGACCCAGTACTTC. Its protein is CASSHGTEGETQYF.

The chain combines TRBV30 with TRBJ1-2; maybe TRBD1 (5 bases). This CDR3 spans 11 amino acids. CDR1 is GTSNPN, CDR2 SVGIG, per germline (reference sequence). The V gene lost 7 bases and the J gene lost 6 bases, with 12 bases spanning the gap. CDR3 sequence reads: CAYGQGHGYTF. CDR3 bases: TGTGCCTACGGGCAGGGTCATGGCTACACCTTC.

This chain uses TRBV6-5 with TRBJ2-4; 7 bases agree with TRBD1. V lost 0 bases, J lost 1 base, and 3 bases stayed unmatched. CDR1 and CDR2 from the germline V gene are MNHEY and SVGAGI. CDR3 size: 16 residues. For the CDR3, the DNA is TGTGCCAGCAGTTACTCTGGCAGGGGGGCCAAAAACATTCAGTACTTC. This sequence encodes CASSYSGRGAKNIQYF.

The CDR3 DNA reads as TGTGCCAGCAGCTCGGACAGGGCCATAGGCAATCAGCCCCAGCATTTT. It translates to CASSSDRAIGNQPQHF. V gene TRBV7-2 combines with J gene TRBJ1-5; 8 bases match TRBD1. This CDR3 region has 16 residues. From germline, CDR1 is SGHTA and CDR2 FQGNSA. Unmatched junction bases numbered 7, after V lost 4 bases and J lost 2 bases.

The V and J genes are TRBV6-1 and TRBJ1-1; D might be TRBD1 (5 bases). V was pared by 1 base and J by 3 bases, with 12 bases between. CDR1 is MNHNS, CDR2 SASEGT, per germline. The CDR3 has 15 residues. CDR3 sequence (DNA): TGTGCCAGCAGTGAAGGTGGGGCGACGTACACTGAAGCTTTCTTT. Translated, it gives CASSEGGATYTEAFF.

The sample holds one count of this clone. The rearrangement links TRBV18 to TRBJ2-7; D gene ambiguous. The CDR3 totals 12 residues. In germline, CDR1 is KGHSH, CDR2 LQKENI. V lost 3 bases and J lost 5, with 8 bases in between. In DNA, the CDR3 is TGTGCCAGCTCACCGAGTCGGGACGAGCAGTACTTC. Translating gives CASSPSRDEQYF.

The chain combines TRBV30 with TRBJ2-1; D unresolved. The V end was cut by 3 bases, the J end by 4 bases, with 4 bases between. The CDR3 extends over 11 amino acids. Germline V gives CDR1 GTSNPN, CDR2 SVGIG (reference sequence). CDR3 sequence: CAWSPYNEQFF. CDR3 in DNA: TGTGCCTGGAGCCCGTACAATGAGCAGTTCTTC. Filled out from reference TRBV30 and TRBJ2-1, the complete variable domain reads SQTIHQWPATLVQPVGSPLSLECTVEGTSNPNLYWYRQAAGRGLQLLFYSVGIGQISSEVPQNLSASRPQDRQFILSSKKLLLSDSGFYLCAWSPYNEQFFGPGTRLTVL.

The chain uses TRBV7-2 and TRBJ1-1; TRBD1 agrees at 9 bases. Germline V gene data show CDR1 as SGHTA and CDR2 as FQGNSA. The CDR3 is made up of 15 amino acids. The V segment lost 5 bases and the J segment 5 bases; nucleotides outside the gene matches: 9. CDR3 amino acids: CASSTRGQGWTEAFF. The CDR3 nucleotides read TGTGCCAGCAGCACACGAGGACAGGGGTGGACTGAAGCTTTCTTT.

The gene calls are TRBV13 and TRBJ1-1; 7 nucleotides align to TRBD1. CDR3 size: 12 residues. J was trimmed by 8 bases and V by 6 bases; bases with no gene match: 6. Germline V gene data show CDR1 as PRHDT and CDR2 as FYEKMQ (reference sequence). CDR3 protein: CASRNRGREAFF. Here the CDR3 DNA reads TGTGCCAGCAGAAACAGGGGTCGAGAAGCTTTCTTT.

The gene calls are TRBV4-2 and TRBJ2-5, with D possibly being TRBD2 (6 bases). Germline assignment: CDR1 LGHNA and CDR2 YNFKEQ. V lost 1 base and J 6 bases, leaving 21 bases between the germline ends. CDR3 length: 17 residues. The CDR3 protein is CASSQGPIATGDKTQYF. The CDR3 coding sequence is TGTGCCAGCAGCCAAGGCCCCATAGCGACGGGGGATAAGACCCAGTACTTC.

The genes are TRBV19 and TRBJ2-1; tentative D call: TRBD2 (5 bases). The CDR3 covers 13 residues. The ends were cut back, 1 base at V and 13 bases at J, with 14 bases in the middle. The V gene's germline CDR1 is LNHDA and CDR2 SQIVND (reference sequence). The CDR3 nucleotides are TGTGCCAGTAGTATAGTAGGAGGCTCCCCACAGTTCTTC. Protein: CASSIVGGSPQFF.

The chain recombines TRBV2 with TRBJ1-1, with D possibly TRBD1 on 6 matching bases. V gave up 9 bases and J gave up 2 bases, with 13 bases separating them. The CDR3 is made up of 13 amino acids. Per the germline V gene, CDR1 is SNHLY and CDR2 is FYNNEI. The CDR3 DNA reads TGTGCCAGTCGGACAGAACTTAACACTGAAGCTTTCTTT. Translated: CASRTELNTEAFF.

This clone was picked up a small number of times. The rearrangement links TRBV18 to TRBJ2-7; 12 positions match TRBD2. The length of the CDR3 is 17 residues. J gave up 0 bases and V 2 bases, and 5 bases lay outside the gene matches. Germline V gene lookup returns CDR1 KGHSH and CDR2 LQKENI. The CDR3 bases are TGTGCCAGCTCACCAACTAGCGGGGGGCTTCCCTCCTACGAGCAGTACTTC. It translates to CASSPTSGGLPSYEQYF.

This sequence joins TRBV3-1 (or the pseudogene TRBV3-2) and TRBJ2-1; D is uncertain. From germline, CDR1 is LGHDT and CDR2 YNNKEL (reference sequence). CDR3 size: 13 residues. Trimming pared 5 bases from V and 6 bases from J, leaving 11 bases between. CDR3 in DNA: TGTGCCAGCAGCGAACCGGGTCTCAATGAGCAGTTCTTC. Its translation is CASSEPGLNEQFF.

V usage is TRBV4-1 and J usage is TRBJ1-4; 9 positions agree with TRBD1. There are 14 residues in the CDR3. V lost 0 bases, J lost 7 bases, and 0 bases stayed unmatched. The germline V gene has CDR1 MGHRA and CDR2 YSYEKL. CDR3 DNA: TGCGCCAGCAGCCAAGAGGACAGGGGTGAAAAACTGTTTTTT. It encodes CASSQEDRGEKLFF.

With regard to this clone: The sample carries other DNA sequences with the same CDR3. The V and J genes are TRBV3-1 (or the pseudogene TRBV3-2) and TRBJ1-5, with 7 bases fitting TRBD1. Trimming removed 1 base from V and 7 bases from J; junction bases left unmatched: 4. CDR1 LGHDT and CDR2 YNNKEL come from the germline V gene (reference sequence). The CDR3 runs to 14 residues. CDR3 DNA: TGTGCCAGCAGCCAAGGACAGGGTGGACAGCCCCAGCATTTT. Translation gives CASSQGQGGQPQHF.